The present entry profiles one TCR beta chain with its context. No antigen is known for it. V dropped 4 bases and J dropped 10 bases, with 15 bases sitting between them. The CDR3 totals 13 residues. Germline V lookup: CDR1 SGHTS, CDR2 YDEGEE. The sample is drawn from a study of T cell repertoires in cytomegalovirus infection. Looking at the study overall: Selected CMV epitopes included recently identified HLA-C-restricted ones as well as well-studied HLA-B-restricted ones. Both a matching HLA type and CMV infection were indicated by public TCR beta signatures. Findings of the study overall: Cumulative frequency (of public TCR beta family members) identified carriers of CMV plus the relevant HLA. It was HLA-C-restricted CMV-specific TCR beta clonotypes that dominated the response ex vivo.

Each CDR3 protein gets one entry after TCRdb re-called the reads with MiXCR. The table lists around 570,000 distinct CDR3 sequences, around two fifths of them singletons. This TCR was sampled from a human donor in good health (CMV status not recorded). Some clones in this sample may be carry-over from other donors' samples. This specimen consisted of cultured PBMCs, obtained from culture after CMV antigen stimulation. V and J are TRBV5-8 and TRBJ2-1, with D perhaps TRBD2 (6 bases). This CDR3 reads CASSHTSSQEQFF. In DNA, the CDR3 is TGTGCCAGCAGCCATACTAGCTCCCAGGAGCAGTTCTTC.